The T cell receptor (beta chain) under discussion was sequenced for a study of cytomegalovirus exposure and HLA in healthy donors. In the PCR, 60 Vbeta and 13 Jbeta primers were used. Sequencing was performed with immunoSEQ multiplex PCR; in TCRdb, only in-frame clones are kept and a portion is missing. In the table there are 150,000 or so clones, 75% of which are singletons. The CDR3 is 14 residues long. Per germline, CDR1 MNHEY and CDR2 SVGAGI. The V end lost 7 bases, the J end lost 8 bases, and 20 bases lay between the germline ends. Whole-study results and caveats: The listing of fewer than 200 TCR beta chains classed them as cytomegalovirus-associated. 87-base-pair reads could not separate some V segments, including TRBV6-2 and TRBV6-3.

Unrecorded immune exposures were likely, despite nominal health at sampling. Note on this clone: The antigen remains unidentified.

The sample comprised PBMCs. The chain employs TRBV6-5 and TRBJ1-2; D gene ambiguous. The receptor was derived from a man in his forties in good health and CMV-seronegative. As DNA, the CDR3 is TGTGCCAGCACTTCGGGTATGCGGCGGAAGGGCTACACCTTC. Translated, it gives CASTSGMRRKGYTF.